The 25 T cell receptor beta chains given below trace back to one sample, sequenced in a study of blood T cell repertoires in COVID-19. Using immunoSEQ multiplex PCR, the repertoire was profiled, and TCRdb retains in-frame clones only, with some absent. In the table there are about 310,000 clones, roughly 91% of which are singletons. The specimen was peripheral blood. The receptors were sampled from a man aged 50 to 59 with active or convalescent COVID-19.

This clone is a singleton in its sample. The gene calls are TRBV7-9 and TRBJ2-3, with 7 nucleotides matching TRBD2. CDR3 length: 16 residues. V lost 5 bases, J lost 1 base, and 9 bases stayed unmatched. Germline V gene sequence: CDR1 SEHNR, CDR2 FQNEAQ (reference sequence). CDR3 DNA sequence: TGTGCCAGCAGCCCCCTCCGGACTAGAGGCACAGATACGCAGTATTTT. Its translation is CASSPLRTRGTDTQYF.

This clone was found once. V and J are TRBV18 and TRBJ2-7; D call uncertain. Germline CDR1 KGHSH, CDR2 LQKENI. There are 11 residues in the CDR3. V lost 3 bases and J lost 6, with 6 bases in between. CDR3 coding DNA: TGTGCCAGCTCACCTGGCTCCGAGCAGTACTTC. As protein: CASSPGSEQYF.

This chain links TRBV5-4 with TRBJ1-1; 10 positions match TRBD1. CDR1 SGHNT and CDR2 YYREEE come from the germline V gene (reference sequence). After removal of 4 bases from V and 1 base from J, the junction contained 7 bases not matched to a gene. The CDR3 consists of 16 residues. The CDR3 region is CASSPPRDRGNTEAFF. CDR3 nucleotide sequence: TGTGCCAGCAGCCCCCCCCGGGACAGGGGGAACACTGAAGCTTTCTTT.

This clone was counted a few times. The chain carries TRBV10-3 and TRBJ1-5; D gene ambiguous. Looked up from germline, CDR1 is ENHRY and CDR2 is SYGVKD. Trimming took off 4 bases at V and 6 bases at J, with 10 bases between the two ends. This CDR3 is 13 amino acids long. The CDR3 loop is CAISGQAVQPQHF. CDR3 coding DNA: TGTGCCATCAGTGGACAAGCGGTTCAGCCCCAGCATTTT.

The rearrangement joins TRBV2 to TRBJ1-5, with a weak D call TRBD1 (5 bases). The CDR3 is 17 residues long. In germline, CDR1 is SNHLY, CDR2 FYNNEI. V lost 6 bases to trimming and J lost 1 base, with 19 bases between them. CDR3 amino acids: CASSSGGNPRSNQPQHF. DNA for the CDR3: TGTGCCAGCAGCTCGGGGGGGAACCCTCGGAGCAATCAGCCCCAGCATTTT. The full variable domain, completed using reference TRBV2 and TRBJ1-5, is EPEVTQTPSHQVTQMGQEVILRCVPISNHLYFYWYRQILGQKVEFLVSFYNNEISEKSEIFDDQFSVERPDGSNFTLKIRSTKLEDSAMYFCASSSGGNPRSNQPQHFGDGTRLSIL.

The rearrangement uses TRBV7-2 and TRBJ2-3, with D uncertain. CDR1 and CDR2 from the germline V gene are SGHTA and FQGNSA. The CDR3 spans 13 residues. V shed 2 bases and J shed 4 bases, with 7 bases lying between them. CDR3 sequence reads: CASSLSISDTQYF. CDR3 in DNA: TGTGCCAGCAGCTTAAGCATCTCAGATACGCAGTATTTT.

The J gene is TRBJ2-7, the V gene TRBV2; 7 bases are shared with TRBD1. The germline V gene encodes CDR1 SNHLY and CDR2 FYNNEI. The J segment lost 4 bases and the V segment lost 6 bases, leaving 6 bases of the junction unmatched. The CDR3 extends over 13 amino acids. Here the CDR3 reads CASSQGTAYEQYF. In nucleotides, the CDR3 is TGTGCCAGCAGCCAAGGGACAGCTTACGAGCAGTACTTC.

This chain links TRBV6-5 with TRBJ1-3; D is unclear. V lost 8 bases, J lost 8 bases, and 19 bases lay in between. This CDR3 region has 14 residues. Germline loops: CDR1 MNHEY, CDR2 SVGAGI. The CDR3 nucleotides read TGTGCCAGCGGCGTACGTGAAACTAGGGACACCATATATTTT. This translates into CASGVRETRDTIYF.

The rearrangement links TRBV28 to TRBJ2-7; a weak D match, TRBD2 (7 bases). The germline gives CDR1 MDHEN, CDR2 SYDVKM. This CDR3 has 14 amino acids. Trimming left V 3 bases short and J 3 bases short, with 12 bases between. The CDR3 DNA reads TGTGCCAGCAGTTTTGCGGGGGCCAACTACGAGCAGTACTTC. Its protein product is CASSFAGANYEQYF. Full variable domain (missing parts from reference TRBV28 and TRBJ2-7): DVKVTQSSRYLVKRTGEKVFLECVQDMDHENMFWYRQDPGLGLRLIYFSYDVKMKEKGDIPEGYSVSREKKERFSLILESASTNQTSMYLCASSFAGANYEQYFGPGTRLTVT.

The V gene is TRBV5-1, the J gene TRBJ1-1; weak D call: TRBD1 (5 bases). Between the trimmed V and J ends, which lost 0 bases and 3 bases, there was a span of 12 bases. This CDR3 is built from 15 residues. CDR1 is SGHRS, CDR2 YFSETQ, per germline. CDR3 DNA: TGCGCCAGCAGCTTGGGTGGGGGGAAGGACACTGAAGCTTTCTTT. Translating gives CASSLGGGKDTEAFF.

This clone was observed a few times. The gene calls are TRBV19 and TRBJ2-6; D uncertain. From germline, CDR1 is LNHDA and CDR2 SQIVND (reference sequence). This CDR3 spans 17 amino acids. Trimming removed 7 bases from V and 3 bases from J, with 19 bases in between. The CDR3: CASKSNWLISGANVLTF. CDR3 coding DNA: TGTGCCAGTAAGAGTAATTGGTTAATAAGTGGGGCCAACGTCCTGACTTTC. Variable domain in full (rest from reference TRBV19 and TRBJ2-6): DGGITQSPKYLFRKEGQNVTLSCEQNLNHDAMYWYRQDPGQGLRLIYYSQIVNDFQKGDIAEGYSVSREKKESFPLTVTSAQKNPTAFYLCASKSNWLISGANVLTFGAGSRLTVL.

J is TRBJ2-7 and V is TRBV5-4, with 7 positions matching TRBD2. Germline values: CDR1 SGHNT, CDR2 YYREEE (reference sequence). The CDR3 is made up of 13 amino acids. V trimming: 1 base; J trimming: 3 bases; junction bases outside the gene matches: 1. This chain's CDR3 is CASSLREGYEQYF. As DNA, the CDR3 is TGTGCCAGCAGCTTGAGGGAGGGCTACGAGCAGTACTTC.

The chain combines TRBV27 with TRBJ2-1, with 7 bases lining up with TRBD2. Germline V gives CDR1 MNHEY, CDR2 SMNVEV (reference sequence). Unmatched junction bases numbered 5, after V lost 6 bases and J lost 3 bases. This CDR3 spans 14 amino acids. The CDR3 reads CASRELAYYNEQFF. The CDR3 coding sequence is TGTGCCAGCAGAGAACTAGCGTACTACAATGAGCAGTTCTTC.

This rearrangement joins TRBV6-5 to TRBJ1-6; D gene ambiguous. CDR3 length equals 14 residues. Trimming stripped 4 bases from V and 6 bases from J, with 10 bases between. The V gene's germline CDR1 is MNHEY and CDR2 SVGAGI. DNA of the CDR3: TGTGCCAGCAGTTCCAGCGCTTTTAATTCACCCCTCCACTTT. Its translation is CASSSSAFNSPLHF.

This clone has just one count. V and J are TRBV12-3 or TRBV12-4 and TRBJ1-2, with D tentatively TRBD1 (5 bases). There are 13 residues in the CDR3. Trimming shortened V by 4 bases and J by 4 bases, and 10 bases separated the two germline ends. This CDR3 reads CASSSGAGYGYTF. The DNA of the CDR3 is TGTGCCAGCAGTTCTGGGGCCGGCTATGGCTACACCTTC.

The CDR3 here is CASRSLSDGGEQYF. Written as DNA, the CDR3 is TGTGCCAGCAGATCTCTATCCGACGGGGGGGAGCAGTACTTC. The chain joins TRBV2 to TRBJ2-7; 7 bases align to TRBD2. In germline, CDR1 is SNHLY, CDR2 FYNNEI. The CDR3 is 14 amino acids. V trimming: 6 bases; J trimming: 7 bases; junction bases outside the gene matches: 12.

V is TRBV28 and J is TRBJ2-1; D is unresolved. The germline V gene encodes CDR1 MDHEN and CDR2 SYDVKM. The CDR3 covers 14 residues. The V end was cut by 6 bases, the J end by 0 bases, with 9 bases between. CDR3 loop: CASSGSSSYNEQFF. The CDR3 region has the DNA TGTGCCAGCAGCGGGTCGAGCTCCTACAATGAGCAGTTCTTC.

CDR3 region: CAAAEGSSPFYGYTF. CDR3 nucleotides: TGTGCTGCAGCAGAGGGTTCTTCCCCCTTCTATGGCTACACCTTC. The chain employs TRBV7-2 and TRBJ1-2; D is undetermined. Germline V lookup: CDR1 SGHTA, CDR2 FQGNSA. This CDR3 region has 15 residues.

This chain links TRBV29-1 with TRBJ2-7; the D gene is possibly TRBD2 (7 bases). The CDR3 length is 15 residues. The V gene lost 1 base and the J gene lost 3 bases, with 16 bases spanning the gap. CDR1 SQVTM and CDR2 ANQGSEA come from the germline V gene. The CDR3 DNA is TGCAGCGTTGAAGCTGGGGGAGGGGGGATCTACGAGCAGTACTTC. It encodes CSVEAGGGGIYEQYF.

The chain joins TRBV9 to TRBJ2-3; D unclear. Trimming cost V 0 bases and J 4 bases, with 3 bases left between them. CDR1 and CDR2 from the germline V gene are SGDLS and YYNGEE. This CDR3 comprises 12 residues. The CDR3, as DNA: TGTGCCAGCAGCGTAGGGCCAGATACGCAGTATTTT. It yields the protein CASSVGPDTQYF.

As for this clone: Other DNA sequences in this sample translate to the same CDR3. The rearrangement uses TRBV18 and TRBJ1-5; D uncertain. Germline loops: CDR1 KGHSH, CDR2 LQKENI. This CDR3 is built from 13 residues. V was cut by 2 bases and J by 4 bases, with 6 bases left in between. Here the CDR3 reads CASSPGGNQPQHF. CDR3 bases: TGTGCCAGCTCACCAGGAGGTAATCAGCCCCAGCATTTT.

The V and J genes are TRBV5-1 and TRBJ2-1, with D perhaps TRBD2 (6 bases). This CDR3 has 13 amino acids. Germline values: CDR1 SGHRS, CDR2 YFSETQ. V lost 4 bases and J 4 bases, leaving 9 bases between the germline ends. The CDR3 region has the DNA TGCGCCAGCAGCGCCGGGACTTACAATGAGCAGTTCTTC. Protein sequence: CASSAGTYNEQFF.

The chain uses TRBV10-3 and TRBJ2-7; 9 positions match TRBD2. V was clipped by 5 bases and J by 4 bases; unmatched bases: 6. The germline V gene encodes CDR1 ENHRY and CDR2 SYGVKD. The CDR3 sequence is 14 residues long. CDR3 region: CAISHPGLAYEQYF. CDR3 coding DNA: TGTGCCATCAGTCACCCGGGACTAGCTTACGAGCAGTACTTC.

The chain couples TRBV7-9 to TRBJ2-7; D is perhaps TRBD1 (5 bases). Germline CDR1 is SEHNR and CDR2 is FQNEAQ (reference sequence). V lost 2 bases to trimming and J lost 6 bases, with 14 bases between them. The CDR3 is 14 amino acids. CDR3 loop: CASSLNLQGREQYF. CDR3 nucleotide sequence: TGTGCCAGCAGCTTAAATCTCCAGGGCCGCGAGCAGTACTTC.

This clone occurred a few times. J is TRBJ1-1 and V is TRBV28; possibly TRBD1 for D (6 bases). Looked up from germline, CDR1 is MDHEN and CDR2 is SYDVKM. The CDR3 totals 15 residues. Deletions cut 7 bases from V and 1 base from J, with 16 bases between. The CDR3 bases are TGTGCCAGCACCCTAGGGGGTAACAGGAACACTGAAGCTTTCTTT. This encodes CASTLGGNRNTEAFF.